This entry describes one TCR beta chain. As yet, its antigen is unknown. This entry is derived from a study of T cells in tuberculosis. Study overall: This South African cohort compared adolescents with or without latent tuberculosis against adults with active tuberculosis.

Study observations and caveats: Smaller distances to GMM-specific TCRs suggested their expansion in active tuberculosis.

This CDR3 region has 16 residues. Germline V lookup: CDR1 SGHKS, CDR2 YYEKEE (reference sequence). The ends were cut back, 0 bases at V and 4 bases at J, with 13 bases in the middle. Assay: immunoSEQ multiplex PCR; the TCRdb copy retains only in-frame clones and omits some. The repertoire holds roughly 41,000 clones, with about 94% as singletons. The clonotype comes from a donor under 30 with latent tuberculosis or without tuberculosis infection. Some clones in this sample may be carry-over from other donors' samples. The sample comprised PBMCs. The gene calls are TRBV5-5 and TRBJ1-4; maybe TRBD1 (5 bases). The CDR3 coding sequence is TGTGCCAGCAGCTTGGCCGCCAGGGTTGATAATGAAAAACTGTTTTTT. It yields the protein CASSLAARVDNEKLFF.